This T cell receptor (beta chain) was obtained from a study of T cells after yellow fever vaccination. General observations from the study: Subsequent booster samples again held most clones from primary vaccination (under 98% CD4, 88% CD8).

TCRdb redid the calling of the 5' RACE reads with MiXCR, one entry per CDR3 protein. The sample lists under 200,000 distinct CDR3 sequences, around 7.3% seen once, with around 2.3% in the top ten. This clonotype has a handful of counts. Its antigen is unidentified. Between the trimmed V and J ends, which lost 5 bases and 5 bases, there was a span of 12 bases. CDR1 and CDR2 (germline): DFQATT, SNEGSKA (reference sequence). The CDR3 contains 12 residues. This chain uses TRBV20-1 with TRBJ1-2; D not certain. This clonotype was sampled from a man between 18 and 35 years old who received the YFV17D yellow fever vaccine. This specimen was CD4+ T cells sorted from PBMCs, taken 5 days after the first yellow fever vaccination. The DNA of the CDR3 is TGCAGTGCTTCGTACCGGATGTATGGCTACACCTTC. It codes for CSASYRMYGYTF.